These 18 T cell receptor beta chains originate from one sample sequenced in a study of T cells in localized non-small cell lung cancer. Method: immunoSEQ multiplex PCR; TCRdb's copy keeps in-frame clones and lacks some. The table includes about 92,000 clones, approximately 91% detected once. Specimen: PBMCs, collected before any cancer treatment. The receptors were gathered from a woman aged 35 to 70 with stage II squamous cell lung carcinoma.

The chain links TRBV12-5 to TRBJ1-1, with a tentative D call TRBD1 (5 bases). The CDR3 runs 14 residues. The V gene lost 6 bases and the J gene lost 0 bases, with 11 bases spanning the gap. Germline V gene sequence: CDR1 LGHNT, CDR2 FRNRAP. Here the CDR3 DNA reads TGTGCTAGTGGCCCGGGACTTCTGAACACTGAAGCTTTCTTT. It specifies CASGPGLLNTEAFF.

This clone was observed a single time. V usage is TRBV5-1 and J usage is TRBJ2-5; D is possibly TRBD1 (7 bases). V lost 0 bases, J lost 5 bases, and 20 bases lay in between. The CDR3 consists of 17 residues. From germline, CDR1 is SGHRS and CDR2 YFSETQ. The CDR3 nucleotides read TGCGCCAGCAGCTTGGAAGGAGGGGGCAAGTCCTGGGAGACCCAGTACTTC. Amino acids: CASSLEGGGKSWETQYF.

J is TRBJ2-1 and V is TRBV6-5, with 8 bases identical to TRBD2. This CDR3 has 15 residues. Germline loops: CDR1 MNHEY, CDR2 SVGAGI. The trim removed 10 bases at V and 3 bases at J, leaving 11 bases unmatched. The CDR3 nucleotides read TGTGCCACCCGCAGGGGACTAGACTTCTACAATGAGCAGTTCTTC. The encoded protein is CATRRGLDFYNEQFF.

The rearrangement joins TRBV5-1 to TRBJ1-2; TRBD1 matches 12 bases. CDR1 and CDR2 (germline): SGHRS, YFSETQ. The CDR3 has 15 amino acids. Trimming at V came to 2 bases and at J to 4 bases, leaving 3 bases not matched to a gene. The CDR3 DNA is TGCGCCAGCAGCTTAGGGACAGGGGGCGTCTATGGCTACACCTTC. Translation: CASSLGTGGVYGYTF.

The J gene is TRBJ1-1, the V gene TRBV5-6; the D is unclear. The V end lost 0 bases, the J end lost 1 base, and 10 bases lay between the germline ends. The CDR3 runs 15 residues. Germline V CDR1 and CDR2: SGHDT, YYEEEE. In DNA form, the CDR3 reads TGTGCCAGCAGCTTGGGGGCCAGACAGAACACTGAAGCTTTCTTT. Amino acid sequence: CASSLGARQNTEAFF.

The chain uses TRBV5-1 and TRBJ1-6; D is possibly TRBD1 (6 bases). The CDR3 loop spans 13 amino acids. V was trimmed by 4 bases and J by 9 bases, leaving 11 bases between them. Germline V gene lookup returns CDR1 SGHRS and CDR2 YFSETQ. CDR3 bases: TGCGCCAGCAGCGTGGACAGTATTTCACCCCTCCACTTT. This sequence encodes CASSVDSISPLHF. Full variable domain (remainder filled in from reference TRBV5-1 and TRBJ1-6): KAGVTQTPRYLIKTRGQQVTLSCSPISGHRSVSWYQQTPGQGLQFLFEYFSETQRNKGNFPGRFSGRQFSNSRSEMNVSTLELGDSALYLCASSVDSISPLHFGNGTRLTVT.

The rearrangement joins TRBV4-2 to TRBJ1-4; TRBD1 agrees at 8 bases. CDR3 length equals 16 residues. Germline V gene data show CDR1 as LGHNA and CDR2 as YNFKEQ. The V segment lost 0 bases and the J segment 3 bases; nucleotides outside the gene matches: 3. CDR3 DNA sequence: TGTGCCAGCAGCCAAGAGCGGACAGGGCCTAATGAAAAACTGTTTTTT. This codes for CASSQERTGPNEKLFF.

About this clone: Relative to the germline gene, one junction end is altered; a read error may explain this. The rearrangement uses TRBV7-9 and TRBJ1-2; D gene ambiguous. Germline CDR1 SEHNR, CDR2 FQNEAQ (reference sequence). CDR3 size: 13 residues. This CDR3 reads CASSLVGNHGYTF. As DNA, the CDR3 is TGTGCCAGCAGCTTAGTAGGTAACCATGGCTACACCTTC.

This clone occurred a few times. This chain connects TRBV19 to TRBJ1-5; D gene unclear. The V and J ends lost 0 bases and 0 bases respectively, with 12 bases between them. CDR1 is LNHDA and CDR2 is SQIVND in the germline V gene (reference sequence). This CDR3 region has 17 residues. The CDR3 DNA reads TGTGCCAGTAGTATAGATGGAGTCGACTATAGCAATCAGCCCCAGCATTTT. Translation: CASSIDGVDYSNQPQHF.

This rearrangement joins TRBV7-2 to TRBJ2-1; 10 bases are shared with TRBD2. Per germline, CDR1 SGHTA and CDR2 FQGNSA. The CDR3 is made up of 16 amino acids. V trimming: 2 bases; J trimming: 3 bases; junction bases outside the gene matches: 4. The CDR3 sequence is CASSLLASGGYNEQFF. In DNA form, the CDR3 reads TGTGCCAGCAGCTTATTGGCTAGCGGGGGCTACAATGAGCAGTTCTTC.

The V gene is TRBV10-3, the J gene TRBJ1-1; weak D call: TRBD1 (5 bases). The CDR3 has 13 residues. V dropped 8 bases and J dropped 4 bases, with 14 bases sitting between them. Germline V gives CDR1 ENHRY, CDR2 SYGVKD. The CDR3 DNA sequence: TGTGCCATCTCCTCAGGGCTTTCCACTGAAGCTTTCTTT. Translation gives CAISSGLSTEAFF.

The V and J genes are TRBV15 and TRBJ1-2; D gene uncertain. Germline CDR1 is LNHNV and CDR2 is YYDKDF (reference sequence). Trimming removed 1 base at V and 3 bases at J, with 6 bases between. This CDR3 spans 13 amino acids. CDR3: CATSRGGDYGYTF. DNA for the CDR3: TGTGCCACCAGCAGAGGTGGGGACTATGGCTACACCTTC.

The V gene is TRBV19, the J gene TRBJ1-2, with 10 bases lining up with TRBD1. The CDR3 covers 14 residues. The germline CDR1 and CDR2 sequences are LNHDA and SQIVND (reference sequence). V dropped 6 bases and J dropped 5; count of bases not matched to a gene: 6. The CDR3 DNA follows: TGTGCCAGTAGGACACCGGGACAGGGGTATGGCTACACCTTC. It translates to CASRTPGQGYGYTF. Complete variable domain (other parts from reference TRBV19 and TRBJ1-2): DGGITQSPKYLFRKEGQNVTLSCEQNLNHDAMYWYRQDPGQGLRLIYYSQIVNDFQKGDIAEGYSVSREKKESFPLTVTSAQKNPTAFYLCASRTPGQGYGYTFGSGTRLTVV.

This clone was detected only a few times. This rearrangement joins TRBV5-1 to TRBJ1-3; 7 bases agree with TRBD1. This CDR3 is 16 amino acids long. Per germline, CDR1 SGHRS and CDR2 YFSETQ. With V trimmed by 6 bases and J by 0 bases, 9 bases remained unmatched. The CDR3 nucleotides read TGCGCCAGCACCCAGACAGGGCCAAGCTCTGGAAACACCATATATTTT. Its translation: CASTQTGPSSGNTIYF.

This chain connects TRBV5-6 to TRBJ2-6, with D tentatively TRBD2 (5 bases). CDR3 length: 17 residues. V was cut by 2 bases and J by 0 bases, with 12 bases left in between. CDR1 is SGHDT, CDR2 YYEEEE, per germline. CDR3 DNA sequence: TGTGCCAGCAGCTTCGCGAGCGGAAGCTCTGGGGCCAACGTCCTGACTTTC. Its protein product is CASSFASGSSGANVLTF.

The chain joins TRBV6-1 to TRBJ2-5, with a possible D match to TRBD1 (5 bases). In germline, CDR1 is MNHNS, CDR2 SASEGT. The CDR3 runs to 14 residues. V was cut by 7 bases and J by 1 base, with 13 bases left in between. The CDR3 here is CASKLLGVQETQYF. CDR3 DNA: TGTGCCAGCAAGCTCCTAGGGGTCCAAGAGACCCAGTACTTC.

The chain combines TRBV7-2 with TRBJ1-2; D not certain. V lost 5 bases and J 8 bases, leaving 24 bases between the germline ends. The germline gives CDR1 SGHTA, CDR2 FQGNSA. The CDR3 contains 16 residues. CDR3 sequence reads: CASSQAQERYNDGYTF. CDR3 DNA: TGTGCCAGCAGCCAGGCCCAAGAGAGGTACAATGACGGCTACACCTTC.

The chain has TRBV25-1 and TRBJ2-1; possibly TRBD1 for D (6 bases). This CDR3 is built from 14 residues. Germline V CDR1 and CDR2: MGHDK, SYGVNS. Trimming cost V 7 bases and J 5 bases, with 15 bases left between them. In DNA, the CDR3 is TGTGCCAGCAAGGACAGCAGCAGGCACAATGAGCAGTTCTTC. Its protein is CASKDSSRHNEQFF.